The rows below give T cell receptor beta chains drawn from one sample of a study of T cells after yellow fever vaccination. Using its own MiXCR run on the 5' RACE reads, TCRdb lists one record per CDR3 protein. This sample has about 42,000 distinct CDR3 sequences, with around 6.5% found just once. Sequenced material: PBMCs, either bulk or a sorted T-cell subset (CD4+, CD8+, memory, or dextramer-sorted; not recorded which), taken 45 days after the yellow fever booster vaccination. The receptors originated from a man aged 25-40 years who received the YFV17D yellow fever vaccine. Both conserved end residues are part of each CDR3. D genes are given only for firm matches. Some rows mark clone size as missing; the rest say once, few, many or name a class of expanded clone.

d_call cdr3_length j_call v_call clone_size cdr3_aa cdr3_nt
. 13 TRBJ2-5 TRBV20-1 many CSAWTAPQETQYF TGCAGTGCTTGGACAGCCCCCCAAGAGACCCAGTACTTC
. 13 TRBJ1-3 TRBV12-3/TRBV12-4 many CASTTTPAYTIYF TGTGCCAGCACTACCACTCCGGCCTACACCATATATTTT
. 14 TRBJ2-2 TRBV5-1 many CASNPGPNTGELFF TGCGCCAGCAACCCGGGCCCCAACACCGGGGAGCTGTTTTTT
. 15 TRBJ2-1 TRBV24-1 . CATSDQASERNEQFF TGTGCCACCAGTGATCAGGCTAGCGAGAGGAATGAGCAGTTCTTC
TRBD2 15 TRBJ2-1 TRBV5-1 many CASRVAGEIYNEQFF TGCGCCAGCAGGGTAGCGGGAGAAATCTACAATGAGCAGTTCTTC
TRBD1 16 TRBJ1-4 TRBV20-1 many CSAISGTGATNEKLFF TGCAGTGCTATATCCGGGACAGGAGCAACTAATGAAAAACTGTTTTTT
TRBD2 15 TRBJ2-2 TRBV6-1 . CASLPGLAGHGELFF TGTGCCAGCCTGCCGGGACTAGCGGGACACGGGGAGCTGTTTTTT
TRBD1 15 TRBJ2-2 TRBV24-1 once CATFYRTGGTGELFF TGTGCCACCTTTTACCGGACAGGGGGGACCGGGGAGCTGTTTTTT
. 14 TRBJ1-1 TRBV5-1 many CASSLARMNTEAFF TGCGCCAGCAGCTTGGCTCGGATGAACACTGAAGCTTTCTTT
. 13 TRBJ2-2 TRBV6-5 . CASRTDGFGELFF TGTGCCAGCAGAACGGACGGCTTCGGGGAGCTGTTTTTT
TRBD1 14 TRBJ2-7 TRBV6-2/TRBV6-3 many CATRRGGTGTEQYF TGTGCCACCCGGCGGGGCGGGACAGGGACCGAGCAGTACTTC
. 14 TRBJ2-5 TRBV4-3 few CASSQEPGVETQYF TGCGCCAGCAGCCAAGAACCGGGAGTAGAGACCCAGTACTTC
TRBD2 17 TRBJ2-7 TRBV7-2 few CASSFGTSGRGAYEQYF TGTGCCAGCAGCTTTGGGACTAGCGGGAGAGGAGCCTACGAGCAGTACTTC
TRBD2 14 TRBJ2-1 TRBV3-1 many CASVGTSGKVEQFF TGTGCCAGCGTTGGGACTAGCGGGAAGGTTGAGCAGTTCTTC
. 16 TRBJ1-1 TRBV7-9 few CASSLGLRGVRLEAFF TGTGCCAGCAGCTTAGGGTTGAGAGGAGTCCGCCTTGAAGCTTTCTTT
TRBD2 11 TRBJ2-1 TRBV20-1 few CSAAGDHEQFF TGCAGCGCAGCGGGAGACCATGAGCAGTTCTTC
. 12 TRBJ2-5 TRBV29-1 many CSGSSGDETQYF TGCAGCGGGTCTTCCGGGGATGAGACCCAGTACTTC
TRBD2 14 TRBJ2-1 TRBV7-9 few CASSLGLAGDEQFF TGTGCCAGCAGCCTGGGACTAGCGGGCGATGAGCAGTTCTTC
. 11 TRBJ2-7 TRBV29-1 . CSVDGGYEQYF TGCAGCGTTGACGGGGGCTACGAGCAGTACTTC
. 12 TRBJ1-5 TRBV6-5 few CASSNINQPQHF TGTGCCAGCAGCAACATTAATCAGCCCCAGCATTTT
TRBD2 14 TRBJ2-7 TRBV20-1 . CSARGGRDPSEQYF TGCAGTGCTAGAGGCGGGAGGGACCCGAGCGAGCAGTACTTC
. 18 TRBJ2-2 TRBV5-1 . CASSLTPGGGANTGELFF TGCGCCAGCAGCTTGACCCCAGGAGGGGGGGCGAACACCGGGGAGCTGTTTTTT
. 15 TRBJ1-4 TRBV2 many CASSEAGTGNEKLFF TGTGCCAGCAGTGAAGCGGGGACGGGGAATGAAAAACTGTTTTTT
. 12 TRBJ1-5 TRBV3-1 . CASSQNGQSPYF TGTGCCAGCAGCCAAAACGGACAGAGCCCTTATTTT
TRBD1 13 TRBJ2-3 TRBV7-3 few CASSQQGADTQYF TGTGCCAGCAGCCAACAGGGGGCAGATACGCAGTATTTT
. 14 TRBJ1-1 TRBV19 . CASKYREANTEAFF TGTGCCAGTAAGTACAGGGAAGCGAACACTGAAGCTTTCTTT
. 14 TRBJ1-3 TRBV29-1 few CSVVGISSGNTIYF TGCAGCGTTGTCGGCATCTCCTCTGGAAACACCATATATTTT
. 13 TRBJ2-6 TRBV2 few CASMTSGANVLTF TGTGCCAGCATGACTTCTGGGGCCAACGTCCTGACTTTC
. 14 TRBJ2-7 TRBV6-2/TRBV6-3 . CASSYDGSSYEQYF TGTGCCAGCAGTTACGACGGGAGTAGCTACGAGCAGTACTTC
TRBD2 16 TRBJ2-3 TRBV3-1 . CASSQKSGRANYTQYF TGTGCCAGCAGCCAAAAGAGCGGGAGGGCCAATTATACGCAGTATTTT
TRBD1 15 TRBJ2-3 TRBV10-3 many CAIKPGQGGSDTQYF TGTGCCATCAAGCCGGGACAGGGGGGTTCAGATACGCAGTATTTT
. 12 TRBJ1-2 TRBV12-3/TRBV12-4 many CASSFGSRGYTF TGTGCCAGCAGTTTCGGGTCGCGGGGCTACACCTTC
TRBD1 13 TRBJ2-7 TRBV29-1 . CSIATGGPYEQYF TGCAGCATCGCGACAGGGGGGCCCTACGAGCAGTACTTC
. 12 TRBJ1-5 TRBV5-6 . CASSSPNQPQHF TGTGCCAGCAGCTCCCCGAATCAGCCCCAGCATTTT
. 15 TRBJ2-1 TRBV7-2 many CASSSARTGHNEQFF TGTGCCAGCAGCTCAGCACGGACTGGCCACAATGAGCAGTTCTTC
TRBD2 16 TRBJ2-7 TRBV20-1 many CSARGAASGSPYEQYF TGCAGTGCTAGAGGGGCGGCTAGCGGGTCCCCCTACGAGCAGTACTTC
TRBD1 16 TRBJ1-5 TRBV23-1 . CASPTPHRGRNQPQHF TGCGCCAGCCCTACGCCCCACAGGGGCCGCAATCAGCCCCAGCATTTT
. 14 TRBJ2-7 TRBV11-2 few CASSWADGFYEQYF TGTGCCAGCAGCTGGGCTGATGGATTTTACGAGCAGTACTTC
TRBD1 13 TRBJ1-5 TRBV2 many CAGGQGDYQPQHF TGTGCCGGTGGACAGGGGGACTATCAGCCCCAGCATTTT
TRBD2 15 TRBJ2-1 TRBV7-2 many CASSSAGGPYNEQFF TGTGCCAGCAGCTCAGCGGGAGGCCCCTACAATGAGCAGTTCTTC
. 13 TRBJ2-5 TRBV12-3/TRBV12-4 few CASSPGSGLTQYF TGTGCCAGCAGTCCGGGGAGTGGGTTGACCCAGTACTTC
. 16 TRBJ1-1 TRBV27 many CASSTPRRIRNTEAFF TGTGCCAGCAGTACACCCCGACGGATTCGGAACACTGAAGCTTTCTTT
. 12 TRBJ2-7 TRBV18 . CASSPYRDEQYF TGTGCCAGCTCACCATACAGGGACGAGCAGTACTTC
. 13 TRBJ2-7 TRBV25-1 many CASSPEGWGEQYF TGTGCCAGCAGTCCCGAAGGGTGGGGGGAGCAGTACTTC
. 16 TRBJ1-6 TRBV7-8 . CASSLLVPPAPSPLHF TGTGCCAGCAGCTTATTAGTACCGCCAGCCCCCTCACCCCTCCACTTT
. 15 TRBJ2-6 TRBV5-4 many CASSLSYSGANVLTF TGTGCCAGCAGCTTGTCGTACTCTGGGGCCAACGTCCTGACTTTC
TRBD1 16 TRBJ1-1 TRBV7-2 many CASSLAPGGLNTEAFF TGTGCCAGCAGCTTAGCTCCAGGGGGACTGAACACTGAAGCTTTCTTT
TRBD2 16 TRBJ2-2 TRBV11-2 many CASSLLAGAVTGELFF TGTGCCAGCAGCCTCCTAGCGGGAGCCGTCACCGGGGAGCTGTTTTTT
TRBD2 15 TRBJ2-7 TRBV29-1 many CSVDSGVRSQNEQYF TGCAGCGTTGACAGCGGGGTACGCTCCCAGAACGAGCAGTACTTC
. 12 TRBJ1-1 TRBV7-9 few CASSLGRTEAFF TGTGCCAGCAGCTTAGGGCGCACTGAAGCTTTCTTT
. 11 TRBJ2-5 TRBV29-1 many CSVLRQETQYF TGCAGCGTCCTCCGCCAAGAGACCCAGTACTTC
TRBD2 13 TRBJ2-1 TRBV27 . CASRAGGANEQFF TGTGCCAGTAGGGCCGGGGGGGCCAATGAGCAGTTCTTC
TRBD2 14 TRBJ2-1 TRBV28 many CAGRSGRRANEQFF TGTGCCGGGCGGAGCGGGAGACGGGCCAATGAGCAGTTCTTC
TRBD1 16 TRBJ2-1 TRBV7-2 many CASSPRLGQRNNEQFF TGTGCCAGCAGCCCGCGGCTGGGACAGCGGAACAATGAGCAGTTCTTC
TRBD2 14 TRBJ2-3 TRBV20-1 few CSANPSGARHTQYF TGCAGTGCTAACCCTAGCGGAGCGCGGCATACGCAGTATTTT